This T cell receptor (beta chain) was profiled in a study of blood T cell repertoires in COVID-19. Background on the study: The United States, Italy and Spain provided the acute and convalescent COVID-19 samples. T cells, B-cell-depleted T cells, or PBMCs supplied cDNA or gDNA.

Study processing details: The authors estimated nucleated cell counts from reference gene primer amplification. Measured with immunoSEQ multiplex PCR; TCRdb has only the in-frame clones, and not every one. V and J calls and clone size follow that table, whereas D and trimming were derived from the DNA. The sample has 100,000 to 120,000 clones, 81% seen once. The source is a man aged 45-65 years with acute or convalescent COVID-19. The specimen sequenced was peripheral blood.

As DNA, the CDR3 is TGTGCCAGTAGTTCAGGGTCGTCGACCTCGCCCCTCCACTTT. Protein product: CASSSGSSTSPLHF. V usage is TRBV19 and J usage is TRBJ1-6; D perhaps matches TRBD1 (5 bases). The germline CDR1 and CDR2 sequences are LNHDA and SQIVND (reference sequence). The CDR3 totals 14 residues. V lost 5 bases and J lost 13, with 18 bases in between.